This entry lists 3 T cell receptor beta chains sequenced from one sample in a study of shared clonotypes between healthy human individuals. The assay was immunoSEQ multiplex PCR, and TCRdb's table has in-frame clones only and misses some. The sample includes around 2.5 million clones, more than 85% of them seen just once. Sequencing was done on a sample of naive CD4+ T cells from PBMCs. Stated subset: CD45RA+ positively selected. All receptors come from a man between 18 and 35 years old in good health. Some clones in this sample may be carry-over from other donors' samples.

The chain couples TRBV6-5 to TRBJ2-1; 7 bases agree with TRBD1. This CDR3 has 15 amino acids. Trimming removed 5 bases from V and 4 bases from J; junction bases left unmatched: 8. Germline assignment: CDR1 MNHEY and CDR2 SVGAGI. CDR3 nucleotides: TGTGCCAGCAGTCTCCGGGACAGATTATACAATGAGCAGTTCTTC. It encodes CASSLRDRLYNEQFF.

About this clone itself: Other DNA sequences from this sample encode an identical CDR3 as well. V gene TRBV18 combines with J gene TRBJ2-7; 11 nucleotides match TRBD1. The V segment lost 0 bases and the J segment 4 bases; nucleotides outside the gene matches: 2. Germline loops: CDR1 KGHSH, CDR2 LQKENI. The CDR3 loop spans 15 amino acids. CDR3 sequence: CASSPPGQGGYEQYF. CDR3 bases: TGTGCCAGCTCACCACCGGGACAGGGGGGATACGAGCAGTACTTC.

The rearrangement links TRBV19 to TRBJ1-4, with no clear D. V was trimmed by 5 bases and J by 2 bases, leaving 18 bases between them. Germline CDR1 and CDR2: LNHDA and SQIVND (reference sequence). The CDR3 spans 17 residues. CDR3 amino acids: CASSLSPLTLTNEKLFF. The CDR3 nucleotides read TGTGCCAGTAGTCTAAGTCCCTTGACGTTGACTAATGAAAAACTGTTTTTT.